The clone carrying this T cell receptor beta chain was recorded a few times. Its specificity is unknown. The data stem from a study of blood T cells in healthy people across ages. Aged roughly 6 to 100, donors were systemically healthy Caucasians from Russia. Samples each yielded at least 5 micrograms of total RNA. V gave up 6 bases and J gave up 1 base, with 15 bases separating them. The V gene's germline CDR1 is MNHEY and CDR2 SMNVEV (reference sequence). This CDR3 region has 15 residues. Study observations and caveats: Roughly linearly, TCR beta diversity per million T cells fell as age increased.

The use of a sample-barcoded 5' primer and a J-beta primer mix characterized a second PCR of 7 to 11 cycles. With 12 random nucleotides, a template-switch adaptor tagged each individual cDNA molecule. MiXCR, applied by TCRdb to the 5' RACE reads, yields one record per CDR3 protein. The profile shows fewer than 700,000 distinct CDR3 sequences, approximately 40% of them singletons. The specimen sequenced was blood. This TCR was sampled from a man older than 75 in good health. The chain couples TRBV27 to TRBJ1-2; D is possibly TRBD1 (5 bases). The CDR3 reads CASRLTGTVNYGYTF. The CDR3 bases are TGTGCCAGCAGGCTAACCGGGACTGTTAACTATGGCTACACCTTC.